A selection of T cell receptor beta chains follows, all from one sample in a study of T cell responses to AZD1222 COVID-19 vaccine. Repertoires were generated with immunoSEQ multiplex PCR, while TCRdb's copy carries only in-frame clones and drops some. The sample records almost 80,000 clones, 87% being singletons. Sample: peripheral blood, taken on day 0 of AZD1222 vaccination. The receptors shown here come from an adult in good health. CDR3s include the opening cysteine and the closing phenylalanine or tryptophan. A D gene is named only where the DNA matches it firmly. Expanded clones get a size class; other rows say once, few or many, or leave the size out.

TRBJ1-5	.	15	TRBD1	TRBV2	TGTGCCAGCCGAACCGGGACAGGTAGCAATCAGCCCCAGCATTTT	CASRTGTGSNQPQHF
TRBJ2-1	once	15	.	TRBV6-5	TGTGCCAGCAGGAGGGGACAAATCTCCTACAATGAGCAGTTCTTC	CASRRGQISYNEQFF
TRBJ2-1	.	16	.	TRBV5-1	TGCGCCAGCAGCTCGGAGGTACCGTTAGGGTACAATGAGCAGTTCTTC	CASSSEVPLGYNEQFF
TRBJ2-2	once	16	.	TRBV29-1	TGCAGCGTTGAAGTAGGGTATGGACTGAACCTCGGGGAGCTGTTTTTT	CSVEVGYGLNLGELFF
TRBJ1-2	.	13	TRBD1	TRBV25-1	TGTGCCAGCAGCGGACAGGGGGCGTTGGGCTACACCTTC	CASSGQGALGYTF
TRBJ2-3	few	17	.	TRBV3-1/TRBV3-2	TGTGCCAGCAGTCCCCTCGGCATCGTTCCTAGCACAGATACGCAGTATTTT	CASSPLGIVPSTDTQYF
TRBJ1-4	.	14	.	TRBV19	TGTGCCAGTAGTTCACAGGAAGATAATGAAAAACTGTTTTTT	CASSSQEDNEKLFF
TRBJ1-6	.	15	.	TRBV5-1	TGCGCCAGCAGCTTGGGCCAGGGAGGGCATTCACCCCTCCACTTT	CASSLGQGGHSPLHF
TRBJ1-3	.	19	.	TRBV6-1	TGTGCCAGCAGTGGGGGACAAGACGGGGGCAATTACTCTGGAAACACCATATATTTT	CASSGGQDGGNYSGNTIYF
TRBJ1-4	.	14	TRBD1	TRBV9	TGTGCCAGCAGCCAGGGACAGGGGAATGAAAAACTGTTTTTT	CASSQGQGNEKLFF
TRBJ1-5	medium-sized	12	.	TRBV2	TGTGCCAGCAGTGCGGACGGTCAGCCCCAGCATTTT	CASSADGQPQHF
TRBJ2-3	few	15	.	TRBV7-9	TGTGCCAGCAGCTTAGCAGGCGGGGACGCGGATACGCAGTATTTT	CASSLAGGDADTQYF
TRBJ2-3	.	15	TRBD2	TRBV7-8	TGTGCCAGCAGCTTCTCTAGCGGGAGGGCGGATACGCAGTATTTT	CASSFSSGRADTQYF
TRBJ2-1	.	14	.	TRBV14	TGTGCCAGCAGCCCGCTCTTAGCGATGGATGAGCAGTTCTTC	CASSPLLAMDEQFF
TRBJ1-6	once	14	TRBD1	TRBV5-6	TGTGCCAGCACGACGGGACAGGGTTGGTCACCCCTCCACTTT	CASTTGQGWSPLHF
TRBJ1-3	.	11	.	TRBV29-1	TGCAGCGTTGACTATGGAAACACCATATATTTT	CSVDYGNTIYF
TRBJ1-1	.	15	.	TRBV29-1	TGCAGCGTTGAGCTAGCCCACCCGGGTTCCACTGAAGCTTTCTTT	CSVELAHPGSTEAFF
TRBJ1-6	.	16	.	TRBV9	TGTGCCAGCAGCGTAGGGACAGCCCCGGAGAATTCACCCCTCCACTTT	CASSVGTAPENSPLHF
TRBJ1-2	.	13	.	TRBV7-9	TGTGCCAGCAGCTTAGAGGGGATCTATGGCTACACCTTC	CASSLEGIYGYTF
TRBJ2-1	.	14	.	TRBV4-3	TGCGCCAGCAGCCAAGATGCATGGGGCCAGGAGCAGTTCTTC	CASSQDAWGQEQFF
TRBJ2-1	.	16	TRBD1	TRBV7-3	TGTGCCAGCAGCCCTTCGTGGGGACAGGGGGCTAATGAGCAGTTCTTC	CASSPSWGQGANEQFF
TRBJ2-7	.	12	.	TRBV11-3	TGTGCCAGCAGCGGCGCTGCCTACGAGCAGTACTTC	CASSGAAYEQYF
TRBJ2-7	.	15	TRBD2	TRBV11-2	TGTGCCAGCAGACGAGCCGGGACTAGCGAGTACGAGCAGTACTTC	CASRRAGTSEYEQYF
TRBJ1-1	once	18	TRBD1	TRBV5-1	TGCGCCAGCAGCACCGACCGGGACAGCTATACTCAACACTCTGAAGCTTTCTTT	CASSTDRDSYTQHSEAFF
TRBJ1-5	.	20	TRBD1	TRBV19	TGTGCCAGTAGTATAAGGAATTTCGGACAGGGGCGTGCTAGCAATCAGCCCCAGCATTTT	CASSIRNFGQGRASNQPQHF
TRBJ1-2	.	14	.	TRBV12-5	TGTGCTAGTGGTTTGTCACACAGGGCAGCCGGCTACACCTTC	CASGLSHRAAGYTF
TRBJ2-5	.	16	.	TRBV4-2	TGTGCCAGCAGCCAAGGTAGCGGTACCTCCGGGGAGACCCAGTACTTC	CASSQGSGTSGETQYF
TRBJ2-1	.	16	.	TRBV7-9	TGTGCCAGCAGCTTAGTCCCGGGAAGGGGGTTAAATGAGCAGTTCTTC	CASSLVPGRGLNEQFF
TRBJ2-7	.	16	.	TRBV6-5	TGTGCCAGCAGTTACTCGTGGGACACCGTGGTAGTTGAGCAGTACTTC	CASSYSWDTVVVEQYF
TRBJ1-6	.	15	.	TRBV18	TGTGCCAGCTCACCCCCCTGGGGGGCGAATTCACCCCTCCACTTT	CASSPPWGANSPLHF
TRBJ2-5	.	17	TRBD2	TRBV28	TGTGCCAGCAGCTCGATTACTAGCGGGAGGTTACAAGAGACCCAGTACTTC	CASSSITSGRLQETQYF
TRBJ2-1	.	17	.	TRBV4-3	TGCGCCAGCAGCCAAGTCATTGGAGGGCGCTCCTACAATGAGCAGTTCTTC	CASSQVIGGRSYNEQFF
TRBJ1-1	.	13	.	TRBV7-9	TGTGCCAGCAGCTACCCAGGGGACACTGAAGCTTTCTTT	CASSYPGDTEAFF
TRBJ1-2	.	15	.	TRBV28	TGTGCCAGCAGTACCGCCGGGGAAAACCCCTATGGCTACACCTTC	CASSTAGENPYGYTF
TRBJ2-1	.	16	.	TRBV2	TGTGCCAGCAGTGTTGGCCGGCCACCAGAGAACAATGAGCAGTTCTTC	CASSVGRPPENNEQFF
TRBJ1-1	.	13	.	TRBV14	TGTGCCAGCAGCCTTCGGATGAACACTGAAGCTTTCTTT	CASSLRMNTEAFF
TRBJ2-6	.	12	TRBD1	TRBV4-3	TGCGCCAGCAGCTCCATGACAGGGTCTTTGACTTTC	CASSSMTGSLTF
TRBJ1-1	.	14	.	TRBV18	TGTGCCAGCTCACCTGGACAGCTGAACACTGAAGCTTTCTTT	CASSPGQLNTEAFF
TRBJ2-1	.	14	.	TRBV6-2/TRBV6-3	TGTGCCAGCAGTTTCGGGCCCAGTTACAATGAGCAGTTCTTC	CASSFGPSYNEQFF
TRBJ2-3	.	16	TRBD2	TRBV10-1	TGCGCCAGCAGTGAACTACTAGCGGGAGGCGCAGATACGCAGTATTTT	CASSELLAGGADTQYF
TRBJ2-3	.	11	.	TRBV19	TGTGCCACCGCTAGAACAGATACGCAGTATTTT	CATARTDTQYF
TRBJ1-4	.	14	.	TRBV5-6	TGTGCCAGCAGCTTAGGGCCCTGGGGGGAAAAACTGTTTTTT	CASSLGPWGEKLFF
TRBJ2-1	.	15	.	TRBV25-1	TGTGCCAGCAGTGGGACCGTACCGGCCTACAATGAGCAGTTCTTC	CASSGTVPAYNEQFF
TRBJ1-6	.	15	TRBD1	TRBV5-1	TGCGCCAGCAGCTTCCGGGACAGGACTAATTCACCCCTCCACTTT	CASSFRDRTNSPLHF
TRBJ2-1	once	15	TRBD2	TRBV19	TGTGCCAGTACTATAGCGGGAGGCTCCTACAATGAGCAGTTCTTC	CASTIAGGSYNEQFF
TRBJ2-1	.	15	.	TRBV7-6	TGTGCCAGCAGCTCCCTAGCGACCAGGCCGAATGAGCAGTTCTTC	CASSSLATRPNEQFF
TRBJ1-4	.	13	.	TRBV5-4	TGTGCCAGCAGCTTGGCATCGAATGAAAAACTGTTTTTT	CASSLASNEKLFF
TRBJ1-1	.	13	.	TRBV7-7	TGTGCCAGCAGCTTAACTGAGAACACTGAAGCTTTCTTT	CASSLTENTEAFF
TRBJ1-2	.	15	.	TRBV19	TGTGCCAGTAGTATCGGTACCAATACATACTATGGCTACACCTTC	CASSIGTNTYYGYTF
TRBJ1-6	.	16	.	TRBV7-2	TGTGCCAGCAGCTTAGCGTGGGGAGGCGGTAATTCACCCCTCCACTTT	CASSLAWGGGNSPLHF